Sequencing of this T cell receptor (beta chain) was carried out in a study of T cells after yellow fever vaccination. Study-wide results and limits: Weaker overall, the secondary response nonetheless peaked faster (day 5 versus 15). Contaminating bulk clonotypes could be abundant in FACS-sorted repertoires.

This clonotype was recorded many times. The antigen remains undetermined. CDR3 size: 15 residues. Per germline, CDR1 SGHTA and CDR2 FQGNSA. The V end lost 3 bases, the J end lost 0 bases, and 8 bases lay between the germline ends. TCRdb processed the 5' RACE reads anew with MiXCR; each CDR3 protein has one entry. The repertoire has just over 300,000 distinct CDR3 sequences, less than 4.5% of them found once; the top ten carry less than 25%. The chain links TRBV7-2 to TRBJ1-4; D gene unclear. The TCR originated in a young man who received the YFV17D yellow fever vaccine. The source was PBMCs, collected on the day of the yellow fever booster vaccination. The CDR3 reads CASSFLLSTNEKLFF. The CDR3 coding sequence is TGTGCCAGCAGCTTTCTACTATCAACTAATGAAAAACTGTTTTTT.